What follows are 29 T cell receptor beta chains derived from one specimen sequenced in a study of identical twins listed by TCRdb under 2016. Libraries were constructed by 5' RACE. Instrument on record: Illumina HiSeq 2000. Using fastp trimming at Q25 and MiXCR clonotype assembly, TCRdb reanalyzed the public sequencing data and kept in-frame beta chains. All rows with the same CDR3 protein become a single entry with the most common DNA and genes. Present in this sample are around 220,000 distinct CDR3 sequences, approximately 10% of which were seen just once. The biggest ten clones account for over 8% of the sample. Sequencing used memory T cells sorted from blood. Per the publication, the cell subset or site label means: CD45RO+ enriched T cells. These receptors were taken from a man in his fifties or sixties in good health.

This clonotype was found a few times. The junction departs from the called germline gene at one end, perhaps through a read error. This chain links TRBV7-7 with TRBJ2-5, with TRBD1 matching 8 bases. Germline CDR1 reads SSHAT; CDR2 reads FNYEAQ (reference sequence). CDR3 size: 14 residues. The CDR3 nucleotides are TGTGCTAGCAGCTTTAGTACAGGGGGAGAGACCCAGTACTTC. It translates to CASSFSTGGETQYF. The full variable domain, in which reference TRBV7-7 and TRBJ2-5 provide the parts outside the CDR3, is GAGVSQSPRYKVTKRGQDVTLRCDPISSHATLYWYQQALGQGPEFLTYFNYEAQPDKSGLPSDRFSAERPEGSISTLTIQRTEQRDSAMYRCASSFSTGGETQYFGPGTRLLVL.

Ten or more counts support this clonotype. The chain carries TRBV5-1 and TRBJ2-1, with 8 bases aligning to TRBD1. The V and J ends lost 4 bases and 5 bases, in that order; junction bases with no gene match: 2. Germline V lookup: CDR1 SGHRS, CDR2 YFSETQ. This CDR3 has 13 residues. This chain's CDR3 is CASSPGGNNEQFF. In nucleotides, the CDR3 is TGCGCCAGCAGCCCAGGGGGCAACAATGAGCAGTTCTTC. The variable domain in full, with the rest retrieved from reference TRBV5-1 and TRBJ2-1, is KAGVTQTPRYLIKTRGQQVTLSCSPISGHRSVSWYQQTPGQGLQFLFEYFSETQRNKGNFPGRFSGRQFSNSRSEMNVSTLELGDSALYLCASSPGGNNEQFFGPGTRLTVL.

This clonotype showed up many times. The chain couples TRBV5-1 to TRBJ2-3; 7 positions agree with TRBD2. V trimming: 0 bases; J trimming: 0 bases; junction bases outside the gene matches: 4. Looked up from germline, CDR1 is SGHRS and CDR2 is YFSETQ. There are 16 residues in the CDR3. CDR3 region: CASSLEGGSSTDTQYF. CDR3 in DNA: TGCGCCAGCAGCTTGGAGGGCGGGAGCAGCACAGATACGCAGTATTTT. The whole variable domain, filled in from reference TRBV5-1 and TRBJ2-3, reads KAGVTQTPRYLIKTRGQQVTLSCSPISGHRSVSWYQQTPGQGLQFLFEYFSETQRNKGNFPGRFSGRQFSNSRSEMNVSTLELGDSALYLCASSLEGGSSTDTQYFGPGTRLTVL.

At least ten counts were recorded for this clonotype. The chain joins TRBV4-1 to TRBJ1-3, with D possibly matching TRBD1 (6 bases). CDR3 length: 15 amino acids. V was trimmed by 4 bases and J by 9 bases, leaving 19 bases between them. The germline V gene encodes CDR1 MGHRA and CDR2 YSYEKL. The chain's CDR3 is CASSLGRERGGTIYF. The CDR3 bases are TGCGCCAGCAGCCTAGGACGGGAGCGAGGGGGCACCATATATTTT.

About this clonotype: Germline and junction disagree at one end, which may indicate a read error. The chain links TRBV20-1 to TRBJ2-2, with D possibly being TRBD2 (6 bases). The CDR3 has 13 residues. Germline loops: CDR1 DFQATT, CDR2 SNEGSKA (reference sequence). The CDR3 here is CSASGTFTGELVF. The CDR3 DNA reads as TGCAGTGCTAGCGGGACTTTCACCGGGGAGCTGGTTTTT.

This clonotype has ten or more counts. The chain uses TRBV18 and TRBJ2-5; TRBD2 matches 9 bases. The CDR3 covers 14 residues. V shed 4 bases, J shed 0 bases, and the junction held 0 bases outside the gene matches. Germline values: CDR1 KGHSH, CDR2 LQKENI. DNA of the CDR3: TGTGCCAGCTCACTAGCGGGGGACCAAGAGACCCAGTACTTC. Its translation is CASSLAGDQETQYF.

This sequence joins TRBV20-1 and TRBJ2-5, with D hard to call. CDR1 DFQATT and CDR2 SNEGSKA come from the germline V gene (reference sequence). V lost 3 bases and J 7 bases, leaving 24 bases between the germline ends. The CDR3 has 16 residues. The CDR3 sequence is CSARPGLQPIGGTQYF. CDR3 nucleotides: TGCAGTGCTAGGCCCGGCTTACAGCCTATTGGTGGGACCCAGTACTTC.

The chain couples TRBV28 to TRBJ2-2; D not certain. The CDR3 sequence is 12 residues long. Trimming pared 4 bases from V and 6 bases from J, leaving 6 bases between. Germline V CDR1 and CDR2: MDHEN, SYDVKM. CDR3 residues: CASSWLAGELFF. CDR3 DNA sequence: TGTGCCAGCAGTTGGTTGGCCGGGGAGCTGTTTTTT.

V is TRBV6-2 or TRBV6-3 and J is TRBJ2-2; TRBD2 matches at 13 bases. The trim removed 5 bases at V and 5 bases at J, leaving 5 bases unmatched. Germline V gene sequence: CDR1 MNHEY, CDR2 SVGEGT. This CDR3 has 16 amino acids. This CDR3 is CASSGLAGVYTGELFF. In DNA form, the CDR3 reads TGTGCCAGCAGTGGACTAGCGGGAGTTTATACCGGGGAGCTGTTTTTT.

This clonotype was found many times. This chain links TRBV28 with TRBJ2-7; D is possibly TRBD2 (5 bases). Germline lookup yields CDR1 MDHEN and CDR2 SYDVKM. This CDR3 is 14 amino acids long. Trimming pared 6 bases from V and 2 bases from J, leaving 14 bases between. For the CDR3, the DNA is TGTGCCAGCAGGGACTCCCGTGGGGCCTACGAGCAGTACTTC. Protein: CASRDSRGAYEQYF.

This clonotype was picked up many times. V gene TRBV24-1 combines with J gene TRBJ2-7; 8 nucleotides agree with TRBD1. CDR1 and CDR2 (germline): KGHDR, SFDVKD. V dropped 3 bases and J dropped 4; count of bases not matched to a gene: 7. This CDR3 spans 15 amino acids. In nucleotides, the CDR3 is TGTGCCACCAGTGATCCTAAAACAGGGGGGTACGAGCAGTACTTC. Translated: CATSDPKTGGYEQYF.

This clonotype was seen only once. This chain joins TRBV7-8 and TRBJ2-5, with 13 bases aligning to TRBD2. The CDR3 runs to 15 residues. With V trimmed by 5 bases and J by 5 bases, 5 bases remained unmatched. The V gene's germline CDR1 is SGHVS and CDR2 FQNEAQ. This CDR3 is CASSRGLAGRETQYF. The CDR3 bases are TGTGCCAGCAGCCGGGGACTAGCGGGACGGGAGACCCAGTACTTC.

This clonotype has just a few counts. The CDR3 region is CASSLVLRVSGQGNYEQYF. The CDR3 nucleotides read TGCGCCAGCAGCTTGGTTTTAAGAGTGAGTGGACAGGGGAACTACGAGCAGTACTTC. The V and J genes are TRBV5-1 and TRBJ2-7; 9 bases are a match to TRBD1. Germline V gene sequence: CDR1 SGHRS, CDR2 YFSETQ. The junction had 16 bases not matched to a gene; V was cut back by 0 bases and J by 3 bases. This CDR3 has 19 residues. The full variable domain, its missing parts supplied by reference TRBV5-1 and TRBJ2-7, is KAGVTQTPRYLIKTRGQQVTLSCSPISGHRSVSWYQQTPGQGLQFLFEYFSETQRNKGNFPGRFSGRQFSNSRSEMNVSTLELGDSALYLCASSLVLRVSGQGNYEQYFGPGTRLTVT.

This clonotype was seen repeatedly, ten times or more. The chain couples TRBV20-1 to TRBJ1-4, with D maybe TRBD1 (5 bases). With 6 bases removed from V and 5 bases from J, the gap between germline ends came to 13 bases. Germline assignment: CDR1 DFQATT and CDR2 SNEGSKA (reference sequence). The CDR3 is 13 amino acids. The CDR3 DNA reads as TGCAGTGCCACGACAGCTACCAATGAAAAACTGTTTTTT. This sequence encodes CSATTATNEKLFF.

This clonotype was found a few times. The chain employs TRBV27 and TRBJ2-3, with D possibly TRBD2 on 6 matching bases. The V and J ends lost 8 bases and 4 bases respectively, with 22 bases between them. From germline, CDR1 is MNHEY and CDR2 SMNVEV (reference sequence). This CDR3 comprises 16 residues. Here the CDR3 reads CASVPLARGFPDTQYF. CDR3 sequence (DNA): TGTGCCAGCGTACCACTTGCGCGGGGCTTCCCAGATACGCAGTATTTT.

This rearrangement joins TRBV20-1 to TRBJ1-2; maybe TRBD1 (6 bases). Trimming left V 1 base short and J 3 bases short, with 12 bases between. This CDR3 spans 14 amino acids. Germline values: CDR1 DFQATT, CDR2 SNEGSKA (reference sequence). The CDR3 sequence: CSARALTGHYGYTF. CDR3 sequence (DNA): TGCAGTGCTAGAGCACTTACAGGGCACTATGGCTACACCTTC.

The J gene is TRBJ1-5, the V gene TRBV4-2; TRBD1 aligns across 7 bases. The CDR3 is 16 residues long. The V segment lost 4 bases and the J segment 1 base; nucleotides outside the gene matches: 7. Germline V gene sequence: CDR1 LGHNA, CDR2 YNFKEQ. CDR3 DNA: TGTGCCAGCAGCCGCAAGGGAGGGGGCAGCAATCAGCCCCAGCATTTT. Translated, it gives CASSRKGGGSNQPQHF.

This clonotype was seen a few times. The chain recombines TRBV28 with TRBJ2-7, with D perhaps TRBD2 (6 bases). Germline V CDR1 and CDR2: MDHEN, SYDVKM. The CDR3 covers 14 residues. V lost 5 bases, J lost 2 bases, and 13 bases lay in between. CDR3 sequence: CASSPEGLTYEQYF. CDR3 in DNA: TGTGCCAGCAGTCCCGAGGGACTTACCTACGAGCAGTACTTC.

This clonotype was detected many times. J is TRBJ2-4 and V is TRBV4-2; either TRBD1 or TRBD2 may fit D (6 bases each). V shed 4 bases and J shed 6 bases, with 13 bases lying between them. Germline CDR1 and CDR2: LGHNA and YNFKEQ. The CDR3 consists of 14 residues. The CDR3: CASSLGGSRNIQYF. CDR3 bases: TGTGCCAGCAGCCTCGGGGGCTCCCGAAACATTCAGTACTTC.

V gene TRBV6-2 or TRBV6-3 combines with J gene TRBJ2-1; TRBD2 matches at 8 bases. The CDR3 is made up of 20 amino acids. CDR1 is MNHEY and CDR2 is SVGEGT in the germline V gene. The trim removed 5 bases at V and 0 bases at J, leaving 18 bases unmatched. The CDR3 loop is CASSRPGSGTWRSSYNEQFF. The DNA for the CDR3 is TGTGCCAGCAGTCGTCCGGGTAGCGGGACCTGGCGTAGCTCCTACAATGAGCAGTTCTTC.

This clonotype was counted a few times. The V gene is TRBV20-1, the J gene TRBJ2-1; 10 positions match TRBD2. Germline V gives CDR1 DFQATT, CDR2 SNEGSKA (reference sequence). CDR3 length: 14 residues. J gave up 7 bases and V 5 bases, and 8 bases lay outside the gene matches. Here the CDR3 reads CSASSGRVRNEQFF. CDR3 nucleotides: TGCAGTGCTTCCAGCGGGAGGGTCCGGAATGAGCAGTTCTTC.

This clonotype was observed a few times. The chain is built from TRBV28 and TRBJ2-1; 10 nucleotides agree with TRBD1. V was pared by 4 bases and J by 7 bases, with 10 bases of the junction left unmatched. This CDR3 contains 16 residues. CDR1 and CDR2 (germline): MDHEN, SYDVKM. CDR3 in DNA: TGTGCCAGCAGTTCGGTAGACAGGGGGCTAAGGAATGAGCAGTTCTTC. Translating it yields CASSSVDRGLRNEQFF.

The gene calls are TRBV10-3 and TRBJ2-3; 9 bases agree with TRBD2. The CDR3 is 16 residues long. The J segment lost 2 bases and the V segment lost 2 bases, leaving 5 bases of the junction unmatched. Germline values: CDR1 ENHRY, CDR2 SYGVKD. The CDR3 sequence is CAISERASGTTDTQYF. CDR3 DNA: TGTGCCATCAGTGAGAGGGCTAGCGGGACCACAGATACGCAGTATTTT.

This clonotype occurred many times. In DNA, the CDR3 is TGCGCCAGCAGATGGGCCGGGGAGACCCAGTACTTC. Amino acids: CASRWAGETQYF. The chain combines TRBV5-1 with TRBJ2-5; no clear D. The CDR3 runs 12 residues. Germline loops: CDR1 SGHRS, CDR2 YFSETQ. V lost 5 bases and J lost 5, with 10 bases in between.

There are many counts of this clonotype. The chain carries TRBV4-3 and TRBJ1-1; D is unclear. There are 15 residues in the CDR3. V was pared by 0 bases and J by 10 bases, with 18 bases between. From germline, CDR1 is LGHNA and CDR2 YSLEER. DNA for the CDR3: TGCGCCAGCAGCCAAGATGCCGTGACCCTCTCCGGAGCTTTCTTT. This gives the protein CASSQDAVTLSGAFF.

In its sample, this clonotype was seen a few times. The CDR3 DNA follows: TGCAGTGCTACAGATCGAGGGGGTGAAAAACTGTTTTTT. It codes for CSATDRGGEKLFF. The chain couples TRBV20-1 to TRBJ1-4; D is possibly TRBD1 (6 bases). The V gene lost 4 bases and the J gene lost 7 bases, with 13 bases spanning the gap. Per the germline V gene, CDR1 is DFQATT and CDR2 is SNEGSKA (reference sequence). The length of the CDR3 is 13 residues.

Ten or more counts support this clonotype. CDR3 sequence: CATSRDGVAAQFF. The DNA of the CDR3 is TGTGCCACCAGCAGAGATGGGGTAGCGGCTCAGTTCTTC. This chain uses TRBV15 with TRBJ2-1; the D gene is possibly TRBD2 (6 bases). CDR1 and CDR2 from the germline V gene are LNHNV and YYDKDF (reference sequence). CDR3 length equals 13 residues. V gave up 0 bases and J gave up 13 bases, with 13 bases separating them.

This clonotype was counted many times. The CDR3 region has the DNA TGTGCCAGCAGTTCCGGTTTGGTCGGCTCCTACAATGAGCAGTTCTTC. It yields the protein CASSSGLVGSYNEQFF. V and J are TRBV27 and TRBJ2-1; D is unclear. V shed 4 bases and J shed 0 bases, with 13 bases lying between them. The CDR3 is 16 amino acids. The germline V gene has CDR1 MNHEY and CDR2 SMNVEV (reference sequence).

The CDR3 here is CASSQDATLREQFF. Here the CDR3 DNA reads TGCGCCAGCAGCCAAGATGCCACCCTAAGGGAGCAGTTCTTC. V and J are TRBV4-1 and TRBJ2-1; D gene unclear. From germline, CDR1 is MGHRA and CDR2 YSYEKL. CDR3 size: 14 residues. Deletions cut 0 bases from V and 10 bases from J, with 13 bases between.